This TCR beta chain was recorded in a study of regulatory T cells in long-lasting Graves disease. Turning to the study itself: Antithyroid drugs had been given to newly diagnosed Graves' patients for under 3 months. Study results and caveats: Newly diagnosed patients had higher TCR diversity than persistent Graves' patients did. Analysis covered peripheral blood alone, not thyroid tissue.

This clonotype was recorded a few times. Its antigen is not identified. Time point reported: newly diagnosed GD, antithyroid drugs for less than 3 months. Construction of the TCR library relied on RNA isolated from PBMCs. The CDR3 is 14 residues long. CDR1 is SGHTA and CDR2 is FQGNSA in the germline V gene. Trimming took off 5 bases at V and 5 bases at J, with 13 bases between the two ends. Building the TCR beta libraries relied on iRepertoire HTBI primers, and CDR3 regions underwent Arm-PCR. TCRdb reprocessed the multiplex PCR reads with MiXCR, giving one entry per CDR3 protein. The data hold a few hundred thousand distinct CDR3 sequences, with over 14% observed a single time. These data were also reused for a study on T cells in Graves' hyperthyroidism and ophthalmopathy. That work states: Ophthalmopathy got predicted by the model a median around 6.8 months before its onset.

The sample consisted of peripheral blood mononuclear cells (PBMCs), taken at new diagnosis, from a patient treated with antithyroid drugs. The sequence was collected from a woman in her thirties or forties with Graves disease. This chain uses TRBV7-2 with TRBJ1-5; possibly TRBD1 for D (5 bases). In nucleotides, the CDR3 is TGTGCCAGCAGCACAGGACGGCCTCATCAGCCCCAGCATTTT. Protein sequence: CASSTGRPHQPQHF.